Listed below are T cell receptor beta chains from one sample, sequenced in a study of T-cell memory formation after mild COVID-19. TCRdb redid the calling of the 5' RACE reads with MiXCR, one entry per CDR3 protein. Among roughly 600,000 distinct CDR3 sequences listed, more than 15% were seen once. Sequenced sample: PBMCs or a T cell subset sorted from them (not recorded which). All receptors derive from an adult woman who had mild COVID-19 (a few samples of this study predate the infection). Cell type and time point are not known. Both conserved end residues are part of each CDR3. Clone size is given for some rows only: seen once, a few or many times, or a class if the clone is expanded.

few | TRBV4-2 | CASSQDSQGRTYEQYF
NA | TRBV24-1 | CATMGPSYNEQFF
NA | TRBV15 | CATSRMRGGETQYF
NA | TRBV2 | CASRVGPNTGELFF
few | TRBV19 | CASSIGGDTQYF
few | TRBV13 | CASSSTPTGGETGVKFF
few | TRBV5-5 | CASSWMTSGGSNEQFF
few | TRBV12-3/TRBV12-4 | CASSLRGPADTQYF
few | TRBV5-4 | CASTTGGASHEQYF
few | TRBV5-1 | CASSLGTGDPDTQYF
few | TRBV7-2 | CASSLASSGTLYEQYF
NA | TRBV4-1 | CASSQVAGQRSGANVLTF
NA | TRBV19 | CASTPKVGNNYGYTF
few | TRBV15 | CATSGGHQETQYF
NA | TRBV4-2 | CASSQGANEKLFF